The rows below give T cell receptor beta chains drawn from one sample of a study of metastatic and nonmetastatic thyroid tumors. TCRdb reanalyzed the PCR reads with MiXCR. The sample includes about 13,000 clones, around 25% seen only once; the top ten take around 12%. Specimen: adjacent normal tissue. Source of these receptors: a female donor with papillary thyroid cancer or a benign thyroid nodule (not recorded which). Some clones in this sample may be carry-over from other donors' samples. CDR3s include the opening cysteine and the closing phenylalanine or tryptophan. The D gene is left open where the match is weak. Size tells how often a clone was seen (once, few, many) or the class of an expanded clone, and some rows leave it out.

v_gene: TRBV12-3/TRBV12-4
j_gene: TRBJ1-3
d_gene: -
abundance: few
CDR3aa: CASSQASGNTIYF
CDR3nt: TGTGCCAGCAGCCAGGCCTCCGGAAACACCATATATTTT

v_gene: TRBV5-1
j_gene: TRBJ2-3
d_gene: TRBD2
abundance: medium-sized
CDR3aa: CASSSGGRADTQYF
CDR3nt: TGCGCCAGCAGCTCCGGCGGGAGGGCAGATACGCAGTATTTT

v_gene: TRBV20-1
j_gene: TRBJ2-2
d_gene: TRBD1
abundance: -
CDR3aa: CSARDYRGPNTGELFF
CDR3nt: TGCAGTGCTAGAGATTACAGGGGGCCGAACACCGGGGAGCTGTTTTTT

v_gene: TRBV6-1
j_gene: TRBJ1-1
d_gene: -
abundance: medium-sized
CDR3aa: CASNGGTEAFF
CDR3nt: TGTGCCAGCAACGGGGGCACTGAAGCTTTCTTT

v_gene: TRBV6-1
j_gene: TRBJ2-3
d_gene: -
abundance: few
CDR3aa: CASILLSTDTQYF
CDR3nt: TGTGCCAGCATCCTCCTAAGCACAGATACGCAGTATTTT

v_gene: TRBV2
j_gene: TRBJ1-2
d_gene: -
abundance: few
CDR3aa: CAGQGGGDYGYTF
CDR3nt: TGTGCCGGTCAAGGGGGGGGAGACTATGGCTACACCTTC

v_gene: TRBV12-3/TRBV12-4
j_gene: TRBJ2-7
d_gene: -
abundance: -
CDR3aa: CSSSPYDGAYEQYF
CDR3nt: TGTTCCAGCAGCCCTTATGACGGGGCCTACGAGCAGTACTTC

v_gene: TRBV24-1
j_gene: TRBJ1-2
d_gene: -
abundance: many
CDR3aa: CATSGPVRGDANYGYTF
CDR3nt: TGTGCCACCAGTGGCCCAGTTCGGGGGGACGCTAACTATGGCTACACCTTC

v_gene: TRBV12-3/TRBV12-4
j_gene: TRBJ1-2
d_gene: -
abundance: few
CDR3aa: CASSSLGAGYGYTF
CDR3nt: TGTGCCAGCAGTTCACTCGGGGCGGGCTATGGCTACACCTTC

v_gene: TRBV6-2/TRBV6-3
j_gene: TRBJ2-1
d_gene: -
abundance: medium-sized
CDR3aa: CASSYPRPEQFF
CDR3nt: TGTGCCAGCAGTTACCCACGTCCTGAGCAGTTCTTC

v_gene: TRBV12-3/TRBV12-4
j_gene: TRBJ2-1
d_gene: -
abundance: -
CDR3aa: CASSLGLRNEQFF
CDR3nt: TGTGCCAGCAGTTTAGGTTTGAGGAATGAGCAGTTCTTC

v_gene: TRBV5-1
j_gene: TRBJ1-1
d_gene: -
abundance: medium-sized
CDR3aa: CASSLGDLNTEAFF
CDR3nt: TGCGCCAGCAGCTTGGGTGACCTGAACACTGAAGCTTTCTTT

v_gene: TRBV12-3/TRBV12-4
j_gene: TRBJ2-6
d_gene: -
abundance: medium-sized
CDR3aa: CASSDSPSGANVLTF
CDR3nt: TGTGCCAGCAGCGATAGTCCCTCTGGGGCCAACGTCCTGACTTTC

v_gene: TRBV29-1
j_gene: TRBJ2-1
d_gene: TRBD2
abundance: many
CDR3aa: CSVDGREGQGYYYNEQFF
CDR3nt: TGCAGCGTTGACGGGCGGGAGGGCCAAGGCTACTACTACAATGAGCAGTTCTTC

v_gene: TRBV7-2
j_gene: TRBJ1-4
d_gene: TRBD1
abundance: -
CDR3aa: CASSWTGVREKLFF
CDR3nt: TGTGCCAGCAGCTGGACAGGGGTCCGTGAAAAACTGTTCTTT

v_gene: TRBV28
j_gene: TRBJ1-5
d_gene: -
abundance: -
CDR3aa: CASHVGLWGENQPQHF
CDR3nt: TGTGCCAGCCACGTGGGGCTCTGGGGGGAAAATCAGCCCCAGCATTTT

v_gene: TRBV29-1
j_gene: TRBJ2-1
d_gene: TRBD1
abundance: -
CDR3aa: CSVVDPGTVCEQFF
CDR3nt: TGCAGCGTCGTAGATCCCGGGACAGTGTGTGAGCAGTTCTTC

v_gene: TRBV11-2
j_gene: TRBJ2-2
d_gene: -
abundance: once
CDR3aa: CASSFKSGELFF
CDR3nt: TGTGCCAGCAGCTTTAAGTCCGGGGAGCTGTTTTTT

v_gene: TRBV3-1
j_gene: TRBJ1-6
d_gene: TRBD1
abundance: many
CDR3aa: CASSLTGGAGSPLHF
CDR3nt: TGTGCCAGCAGTTTGACAGGGGGCGCAGGATCACCCCTCCACTTT

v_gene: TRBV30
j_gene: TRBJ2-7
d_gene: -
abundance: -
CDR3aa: CAWSVSGTAYEQYF
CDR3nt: TGTGCCTGGAGTGTATCGGGTACAGCCTACGAGCAGTACTTC

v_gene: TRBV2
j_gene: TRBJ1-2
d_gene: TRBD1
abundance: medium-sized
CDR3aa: CATRQGINYGYTF
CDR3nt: TGTGCCACCAGACAGGGCATTAACTATGGCTACACCTTC

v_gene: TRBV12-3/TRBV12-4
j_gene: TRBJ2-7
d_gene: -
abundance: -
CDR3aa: CASSLREQYF
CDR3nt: TGTGCCAGCAGTTTAAGGGAGCAGTACTTC

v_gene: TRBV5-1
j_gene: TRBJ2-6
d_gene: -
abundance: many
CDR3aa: CASRAGQPTKSGANVLTF
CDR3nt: TGCGCCAGCAGAGCGGGACAGCCAACCAAATCTGGGGCCAACGTCCTGACTTTC

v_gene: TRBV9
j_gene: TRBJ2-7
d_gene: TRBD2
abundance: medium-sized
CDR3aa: CASSPQPGLGIYEQYF
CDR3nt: TGTGCCAGCAGCCCTCAGCCGGGACTAGGTATCTACGAGCAGTACTTC

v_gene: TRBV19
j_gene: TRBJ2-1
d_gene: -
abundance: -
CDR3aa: CASSNGYNEQFF
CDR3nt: TGTGCCAGTAGTAACGGCTACAATGAGCAGTTCTTC

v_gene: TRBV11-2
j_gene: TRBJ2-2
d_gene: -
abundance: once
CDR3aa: CASIQTWTRPTGELFF
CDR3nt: TGTGCCAGCATCCAAACTTGGACACGACCCACCGGGGAGCTGTTTTTT

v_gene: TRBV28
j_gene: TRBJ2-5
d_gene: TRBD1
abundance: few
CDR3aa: CASSQLTGQKTQYF
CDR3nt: TGTGCCAGCAGCCAGCTGACAGGGCAGAAGACCCAGTACTTC

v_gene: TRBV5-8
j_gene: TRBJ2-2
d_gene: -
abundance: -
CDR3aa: CASSPVTGGTGELFF
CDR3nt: TGTGCCAGCAGTCCGGTGACCGGGGGTACCGGGGAGCTGTTTTTT